The clone carrying this TCR beta chain was observed a handful of times. Its antigen is undetermined. J lost 1 base, V lost 7 bases, and 2 bases had no gene match. CDR3 length: 14 residues. The entry originates in a study of T cells after yellow fever vaccination. Study-wide context: SMART-Seq v4 Ultra Low Input handled preparation of low-cell-number fractions. Notes on the study in general: Clones from primary vaccination mostly reappeared after the booster (96% CD4, about 88% CD8).

A single record per CDR3 protein comes from TCRdb applying MiXCR to the 5' RACE reads. This table holds roughly 330,000 distinct CDR3 sequences, 6.8% found once. This receptor was identified in a man aged 18 to 35 who received the YFV17D yellow fever vaccine. Source: PBMCs, taken about 41 days after the first yellow fever vaccination. The chain is built from TRBV12-3 or TRBV12-4 and TRBJ1-5; TRBD1 matches 9 bases. CDR3 protein: CASKQGASNQPQHF. The CDR3 nucleotides read TGTGCCAGCAAACAGGGGGCGAGCAATCAGCCCCAGCATTTT.